What follows are 22 T cell receptor beta chains derived from one specimen sequenced in a study of response to subunit inactivated influenza vaccine. Each CDR3 protein gets one entry after TCRdb re-called the RT-PCR reads with MiXCR. The sample contains hundreds of thousands of distinct CDR3 sequences, 16% of which appear only once. Specimen: CD4+ T cells sorted from PBMCs, collected about 24 months after vaccination. These receptors were obtained from a man in his fifties or sixties who received an inactivated influenza vaccine.

This chain joins TRBV4-3 and TRBJ2-5; 8 bases agree with TRBD2. After removal of 4 bases from V and 5 bases from J, the junction contained 21 bases not matched to a gene. The CDR3 covers 19 residues. Germline-derived CDR1 and CDR2 are LGHNA and YSLEER. The CDR3 DNA follows: TGCGCCAGCAGCCCCAGTGGGAGCGGGGGCCATCAACCCAGCGAGACCCAGTACTTC. Encoded protein: CASSPSGSGGHQPSETQYF.

This chain links TRBV20-1 with TRBJ1-5; D is unclear. The ends were cut back, 5 bases at V and 3 bases at J, with 11 bases in the middle. CDR1 is DFQATT and CDR2 is SNEGSKA in the germline V gene (reference sequence). This CDR3 has 13 amino acids. This CDR3 is CSAPPGNNQPQHF. In nucleotides, the CDR3 is TGCAGTGCTCCGCCGGGGAACAATCAGCCCCAGCATTTT.

This sequence joins TRBV2 and TRBJ2-6; the match to TRBD1 covers 9 bases. Unmatched junction bases numbered 0, after V lost 4 bases and J lost 2 bases. CDR3 length: 15 amino acids. Germline CDR1 reads SNHLY; CDR2 reads FYNNEI. The CDR3, as DNA: TGTGCCAGCAGTGGGGACAGGGCTGGGGCCAACGTCCTGACTTTC. Its translation: CASSGDRAGANVLTF.

This clonotype was seen more than once but under ten times. This rearrangement joins TRBV14 to TRBJ2-1; 9 bases line up with TRBD1. Per germline, CDR1 SGHDN and CDR2 FVKESK. The CDR3 spans 24 residues. V lost 0 bases and J lost 5; bases outside the gene matches: 29. CDR3 residues: CASSQDGKAVTLWGQGTSDNEQFF. CDR3 nucleotides: TGTGCCAGCAGCCAAGATGGGAAAGCTGTAACATTGTGGGGACAGGGCACTAGCGACAATGAGCAGTTCTTC.

This clonotype was counted only a few times. This chain links TRBV6-2 or TRBV6-3 with TRBJ2-2, with D unresolved. Trimming cost V 0 bases and J 7 bases, with 12 bases left between them. Germline CDR1 and CDR2: MNHEY and SVGEGT. This CDR3 comprises 15 residues. The CDR3 DNA sequence: TGTGCCAGCAGTTACTCGATGCAAAGGGTCGGGGAGCTGTTTTTT. Amino acid sequence: CASSYSMQRVGELFF.

Only a few counts were recorded for this clonotype. The chain recombines TRBV28 with TRBJ1-5; D is possibly TRBD1 (5 bases). CDR1 is MDHEN and CDR2 is SYDVKM in the germline V gene. V lost 5 bases and J 6 bases, leaving 17 bases between the germline ends. This CDR3 contains 15 residues. CDR3 region: CASSARVRVGQPQHF. Written as DNA, the CDR3 is TGTGCCAGCAGTGCCAGGGTCAGGGTTGGTCAGCCCCAGCATTTT.

This clonotype was counted only a few times. The genes are TRBV20-1 and TRBJ2-5; D ambiguous. The CDR3 covers 15 residues. V was shortened by 1 base and J by 0 bases, with 12 bases between the two germline ends. In germline, CDR1 is DFQATT, CDR2 SNEGSKA (reference sequence). The CDR3 nucleotides read TGCAGTGCTAGAGTATTGCTCTTGTACCAAGAGACCCAGTACTTC. Residues: CSARVLLLYQETQYF.

J is TRBJ1-3 and V is TRBV5-6; D remains unclear. This CDR3 spans 15 amino acids. CDR1 and CDR2 (germline): SGHDT, YYEEEE. V lost 0 bases, J lost 0 bases, and 7 bases lay in between. The CDR3: CASSLALNSGNTIYF. The CDR3 DNA reads TGTGCCAGCAGCTTGGCCCTTAACTCTGGAAACACCATATATTTT.

This clonotype was observed a handful of times. This CDR3 reads CASSQDLDRGISGSGANVLTF. CDR3 coding DNA: TGCGCCAGCAGCCAAGATCTCGACAGGGGCATATCTGGCTCTGGGGCCAACGTCCTGACTTTC. The chain joins TRBV4-1 to TRBJ2-6; 8 nucleotides agree with TRBD1. This CDR3 comprises 21 residues. Germline trimming cut 0 bases from V and 0 bases from J; bases unmatched to any gene: 13. Per germline, CDR1 MGHRA and CDR2 YSYEKL.

The rearrangement joins TRBV12-3 or TRBV12-4 to TRBJ2-1, with TRBD1 identical over 9 bases. V shed 6 bases and J 3 bases; nucleotides not matched to a gene: 6. The CDR3 spans 15 residues. CDR3 sequence (DNA): TGTGCCAGCAGAACAGGGGGCCCCCTCTACAATGAGCAGTTCTTC. This gives the protein CASRTGGPLYNEQFF.

V is TRBV20-1 and J is TRBJ2-7; D unclear. The V gene's germline CDR1 is DFQATT and CDR2 SNEGSKA (reference sequence). V lost 6 bases, J lost 6 bases, and 21 bases lay in between. The CDR3 covers 14 residues. CDR3 in amino acids: CSARAREGLGEQYF. The CDR3 DNA reads TGCAGTGCCCGAGCGCGAGAAGGGCTCGGCGAGCAGTACTTC.

This clonotype has just a few counts. This chain's CDR3 is CASSLDSALKPYEQYF. In DNA, the CDR3 is TGCGCCAGCAGCTTGGATTCGGCACTTAAGCCCTACGAGCAGTACTTC. The chain has TRBV5-1 and TRBJ2-7; no clear D gene. V lost 0 bases and J lost 2, with 15 bases in between. CDR3 length: 16 residues. Germline assignment: CDR1 SGHRS and CDR2 YFSETQ.

The chain employs TRBV10-1 and TRBJ2-1, with D possibly being TRBD1 (6 bases). The CDR3 is 14 amino acids. Per the germline V gene, CDR1 is WNHNN and CDR2 is SYGVQD (reference sequence). Trimming took 2 bases from V and 6 from J, leaving 11 bases between them. CDR3 in amino acids: CASSETSGANEQFF. The CDR3 DNA is TGCGCCAGCAGTGAGACCTCAGGGGCCAATGAGCAGTTCTTC.

This clonotype was picked up a small number of times. CDR3 sequence: CASSSLVGETQYF. CDR3 coding DNA: TGTGCCAGCAGTTCCCTAGTCGGAGAGACCCAGTACTTC. The rearrangement joins TRBV28 to TRBJ2-5; D is ambiguous. There are 13 residues in the CDR3. Germline V gene lookup returns CDR1 MDHEN and CDR2 SYDVKM. The V gene lost 4 bases and the J gene lost 4 bases, with 10 bases spanning the gap.

V gene TRBV5-1 combines with J gene TRBJ2-1; TRBD2 matches 9 bases. Per germline, CDR1 SGHRS and CDR2 YFSETQ. The V segment lost 4 bases and the J segment 1 base; nucleotides outside the gene matches: 9. This CDR3 spans 17 amino acids. The CDR3 sequence is CASSPRPSGDSYNEQFF. The CDR3 DNA follows: TGCGCCAGCAGCCCGAGGCCTAGCGGGGATTCCTACAATGAGCAGTTCTTC.

This clonotype was recorded a few times. This chain connects TRBV5-1 to TRBJ2-2; D gene uncertain. Trimming took 1 base from V and 1 from J, leaving 11 bases between them. This CDR3 has 16 residues. In germline, CDR1 is SGHRS, CDR2 YFSETQ. Here the CDR3 DNA reads TGCGCCAGCAGCTTGAGTGCAGGTGTGAACACCGGGGAGCTGTTTTTT. Translation gives CASSLSAGVNTGELFF.

This sequence joins TRBV19 and TRBJ2-1; 9 nucleotides agree with TRBD1. This CDR3 comprises 14 residues. The germline V gene has CDR1 LNHDA and CDR2 SQIVND (reference sequence). Trimming cost V 5 bases and J 11 bases; bases outside gene matches: 10. For the CDR3, the DNA is TGTGCCAGTAGTCAGGACAGGGGCCGCCCCAAGCAGTTCTTC. Its protein product is CASSQDRGRPKQFF.

The chain links TRBV28 to TRBJ1-2, with 12 bases matching TRBD1. This CDR3 contains 15 residues. Germline V CDR1 and CDR2: MDHEN, SYDVKM. V lost 2 bases to trimming and J lost 7 bases; unmatched junction nucleotides: 5. CDR3 bases: TGTGCCAGCAGTTTAAAAGGGACAGGGGGCTCTGGCTACACCTTC. Its protein product is CASSLKGTGGSGYTF.

This clonotype has only a few counts. This chain joins TRBV11-1 and TRBJ2-1; 9 bases map to TRBD2. After removal of 6 bases from V and 4 bases from J, the junction contained 16 bases not matched to a gene. Germline CDR1 SGHAT, CDR2 FQDESV (reference sequence). The CDR3 spans 18 residues. The CDR3 DNA follows: TGTGCCAGCAGTCCTAAGGGAGTAGCGGGAGTACGGTACAATGAGCAGTTCTTC. It is translated as CASSPKGVAGVRYNEQFF.

DNA for the CDR3: TGCGCCAGCAGCCAAGGACGATATAGGGAAGCTTTCTTT. Amino acid sequence: CASSQGRYREAFF. The chain combines TRBV4-1 with TRBJ1-1, with unresolved D. V lost 1 base and J 8 bases, leaving 11 bases between the germline ends. Per germline, CDR1 MGHRA and CDR2 YSYEKL. The CDR3 has 13 amino acids.

This clonotype was picked up a small number of times. This chain connects TRBV4-3 to TRBJ2-1, with no clear D. Trimming pared 0 bases from V and 5 bases from J, leaving 5 bases between. The length of the CDR3 is 13 residues. Germline V gene data show CDR1 as LGHNA and CDR2 as YSLEER. The CDR3 loop reads CASSQESDNEQFF. The CDR3 DNA sequence: TGCGCCAGCAGCCAAGAGTCGGACAATGAGCAGTTCTTC.

The chain joins TRBV5-1 to TRBJ2-3; TRBD2 matches at 8 bases. CDR3 length: 14 amino acids. CDR1 and CDR2 from the germline V gene are SGHRS and YFSETQ. Trimming at V came to 4 bases and at J to 2 bases, leaving 3 bases not matched to a gene. Here the CDR3 reads CASSPTSDTDTQYF. The CDR3 DNA follows: TGCGCCAGCAGCCCGACTAGCGACACAGATACGCAGTATTTT.